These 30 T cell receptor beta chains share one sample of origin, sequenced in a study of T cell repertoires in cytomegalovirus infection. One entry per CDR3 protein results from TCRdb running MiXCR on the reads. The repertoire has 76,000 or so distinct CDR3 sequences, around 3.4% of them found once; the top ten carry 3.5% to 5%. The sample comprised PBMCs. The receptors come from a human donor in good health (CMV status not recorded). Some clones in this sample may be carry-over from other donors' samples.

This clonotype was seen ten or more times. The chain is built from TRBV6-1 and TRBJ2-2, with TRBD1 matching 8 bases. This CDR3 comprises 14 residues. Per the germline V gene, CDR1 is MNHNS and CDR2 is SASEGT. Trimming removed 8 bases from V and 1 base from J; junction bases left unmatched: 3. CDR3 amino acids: CASRQGLNTGELFF. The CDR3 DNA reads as TGTGCCAGCCGACAGGGGTTGAACACCGGGGAGCTGTTTTTT.

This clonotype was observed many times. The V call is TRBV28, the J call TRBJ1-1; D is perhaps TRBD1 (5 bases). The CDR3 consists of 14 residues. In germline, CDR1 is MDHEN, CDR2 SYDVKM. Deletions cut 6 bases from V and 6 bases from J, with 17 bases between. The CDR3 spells CASRGPAAGAEAFF. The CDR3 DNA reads TGTGCCAGCAGGGGCCCCGCGGCGGGGGCTGAAGCTTTCTTT.

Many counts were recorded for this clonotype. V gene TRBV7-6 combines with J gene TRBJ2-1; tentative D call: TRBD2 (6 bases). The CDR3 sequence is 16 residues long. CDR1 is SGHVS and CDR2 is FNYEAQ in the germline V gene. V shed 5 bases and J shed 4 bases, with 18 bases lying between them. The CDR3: CASSPLGVGGYNEQFF. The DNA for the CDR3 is TGTGCCAGCAGCCCCTTGGGAGTCGGGGGATACAATGAGCAGTTCTTC.

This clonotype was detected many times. This CDR3 is CASSFTGTEAFF. The CDR3 DNA reads as TGTGCCAGCAGCTTCACGGGCACTGAAGCTTTCTTT. This chain links TRBV7-9 with TRBJ1-1; D gene unclear. The length of the CDR3 is 12 residues. Trimming removed 3 bases at V and 4 bases at J, with 6 bases between. Germline V CDR1 and CDR2: SEHNR, FQNEAQ (reference sequence).

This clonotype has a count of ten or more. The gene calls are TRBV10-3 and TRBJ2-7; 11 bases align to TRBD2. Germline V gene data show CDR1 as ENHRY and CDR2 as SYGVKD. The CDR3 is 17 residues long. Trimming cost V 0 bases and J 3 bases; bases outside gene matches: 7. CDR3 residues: CAISESGASGGLYEQYF. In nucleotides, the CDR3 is TGTGCCATCAGTGAGTCGGGGGCTAGCGGGGGGCTCTACGAGCAGTACTTC.

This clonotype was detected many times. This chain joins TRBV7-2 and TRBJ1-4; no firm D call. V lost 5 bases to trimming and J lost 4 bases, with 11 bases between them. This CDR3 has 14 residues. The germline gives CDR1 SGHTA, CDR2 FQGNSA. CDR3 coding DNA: TGTGCCAGCAGCCCTTCTAGATATAATGAAAAACTGTTTTTT. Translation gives CASSPSRYNEKLFF.

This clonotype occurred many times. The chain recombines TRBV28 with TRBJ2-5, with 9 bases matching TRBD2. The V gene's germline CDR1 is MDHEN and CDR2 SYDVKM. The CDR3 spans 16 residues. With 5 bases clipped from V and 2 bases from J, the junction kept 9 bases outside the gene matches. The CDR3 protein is CASSPTRTSDQETQYF. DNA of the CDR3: TGTGCCAGCAGTCCTACCCGGACTAGCGATCAAGAGACCCAGTACTTC.

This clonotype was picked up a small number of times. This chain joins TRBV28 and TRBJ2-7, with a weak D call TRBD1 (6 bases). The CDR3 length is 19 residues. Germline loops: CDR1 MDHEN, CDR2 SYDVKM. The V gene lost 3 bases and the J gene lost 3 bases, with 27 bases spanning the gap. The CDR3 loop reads CASSFPRDGQLGGDYEQYF. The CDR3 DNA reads TGTGCCAGCAGTTTCCCTCGGGACGGACAGTTGGGTGGTGACTACGAGCAGTACTTC.

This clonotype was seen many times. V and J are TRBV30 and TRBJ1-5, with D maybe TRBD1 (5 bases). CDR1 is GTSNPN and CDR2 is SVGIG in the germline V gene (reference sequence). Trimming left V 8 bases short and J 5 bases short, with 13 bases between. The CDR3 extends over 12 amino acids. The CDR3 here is CAGDWGDQPQHF. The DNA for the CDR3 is TGTGCCGGGGACTGGGGGGATCAGCCCCAGCATTTT.

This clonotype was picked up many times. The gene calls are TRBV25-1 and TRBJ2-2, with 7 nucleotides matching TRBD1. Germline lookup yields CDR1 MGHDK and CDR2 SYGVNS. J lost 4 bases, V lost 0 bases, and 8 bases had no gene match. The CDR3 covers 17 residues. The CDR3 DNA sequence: TGTGCCAGCAGTGAATATAAGGGGACAGAGCGCACCGGGGAGCTGTTTTTT. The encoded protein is CASSEYKGTERTGELFF.

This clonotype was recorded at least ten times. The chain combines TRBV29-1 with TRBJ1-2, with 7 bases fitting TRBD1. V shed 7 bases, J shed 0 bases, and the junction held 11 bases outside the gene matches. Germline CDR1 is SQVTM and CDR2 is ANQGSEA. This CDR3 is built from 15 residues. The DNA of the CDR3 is TGCAGCGCCATTCGAGGGACAGAGACTAACTATGGCTACACCTTC. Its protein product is CSAIRGTETNYGYTF.

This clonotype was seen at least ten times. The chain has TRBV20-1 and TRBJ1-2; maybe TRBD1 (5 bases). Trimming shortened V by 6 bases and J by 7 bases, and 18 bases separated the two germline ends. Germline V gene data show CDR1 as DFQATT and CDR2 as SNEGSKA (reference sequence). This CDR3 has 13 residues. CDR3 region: CSAETAPEGGYTF. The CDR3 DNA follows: TGCAGTGCGGAGACAGCCCCGGAGGGTGGCTACACCTTC.

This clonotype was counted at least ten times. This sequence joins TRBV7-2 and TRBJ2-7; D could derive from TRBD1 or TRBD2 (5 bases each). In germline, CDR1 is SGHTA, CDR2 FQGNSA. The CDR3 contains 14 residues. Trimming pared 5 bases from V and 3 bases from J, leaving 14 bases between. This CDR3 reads CASSPNFGGYEQYF. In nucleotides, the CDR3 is TGTGCCAGCAGCCCTAACTTTGGGGGCTACGAGCAGTACTTC.

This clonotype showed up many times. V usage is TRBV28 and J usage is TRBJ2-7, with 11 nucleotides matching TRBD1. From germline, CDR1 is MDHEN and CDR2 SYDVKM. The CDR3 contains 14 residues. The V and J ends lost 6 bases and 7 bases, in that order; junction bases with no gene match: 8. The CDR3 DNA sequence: TGTGCCAGCAGGCCGGACAGGGGGCGATGGGAGCAGTACTTC. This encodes CASRPDRGRWEQYF.

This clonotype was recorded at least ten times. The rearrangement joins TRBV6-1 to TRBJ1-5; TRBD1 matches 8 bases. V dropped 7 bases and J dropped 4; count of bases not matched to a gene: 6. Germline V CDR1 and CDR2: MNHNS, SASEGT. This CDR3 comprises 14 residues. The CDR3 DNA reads TGTGCCAGCAACCAGGGGGCAGGGAATCAGCCCCAGCATTTT. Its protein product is CASNQGAGNQPQHF.

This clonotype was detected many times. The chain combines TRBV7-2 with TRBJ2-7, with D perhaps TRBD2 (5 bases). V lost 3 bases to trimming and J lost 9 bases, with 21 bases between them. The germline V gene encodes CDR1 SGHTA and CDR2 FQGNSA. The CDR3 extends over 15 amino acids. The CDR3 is CASSFGTSNFRGQYF. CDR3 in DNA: TGTGCCAGCAGCTTTGGCACGTCAAACTTTCGGGGGCAGTACTTC.

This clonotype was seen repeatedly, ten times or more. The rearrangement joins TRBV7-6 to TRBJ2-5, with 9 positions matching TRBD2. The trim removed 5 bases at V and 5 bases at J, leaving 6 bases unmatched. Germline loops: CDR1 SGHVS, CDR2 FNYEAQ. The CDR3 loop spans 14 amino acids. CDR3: CASSPRGGPETQYF. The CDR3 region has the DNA TGTGCCAGCAGCCCGCGGGGGGGCCCGGAGACCCAGTACTTC.

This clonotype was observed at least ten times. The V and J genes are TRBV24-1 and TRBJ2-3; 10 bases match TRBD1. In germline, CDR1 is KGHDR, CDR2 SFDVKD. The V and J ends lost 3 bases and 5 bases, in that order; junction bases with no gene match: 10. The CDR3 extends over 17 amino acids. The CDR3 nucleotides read TGTGCCACCAGTGATCTCGGGACAGGGGACGGGGGAGATACGCAGTATTTT. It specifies CATSDLGTGDGGDTQYF.

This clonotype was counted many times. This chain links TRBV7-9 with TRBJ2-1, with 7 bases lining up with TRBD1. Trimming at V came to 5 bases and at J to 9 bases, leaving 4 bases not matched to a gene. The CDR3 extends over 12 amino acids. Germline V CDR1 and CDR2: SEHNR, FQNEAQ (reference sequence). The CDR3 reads CASSTDRVEQFF. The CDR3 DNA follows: TGTGCCAGCAGCACAGACAGGGTTGAGCAGTTCTTC.

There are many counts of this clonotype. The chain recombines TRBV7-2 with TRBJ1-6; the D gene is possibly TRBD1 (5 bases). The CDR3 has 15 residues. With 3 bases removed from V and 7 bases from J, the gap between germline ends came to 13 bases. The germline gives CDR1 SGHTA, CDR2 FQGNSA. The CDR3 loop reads CASSLSGALNSPLHF. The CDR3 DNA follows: TGTGCCAGCAGCTTGAGCGGGGCCCTCAATTCACCCCTCCACTTT.

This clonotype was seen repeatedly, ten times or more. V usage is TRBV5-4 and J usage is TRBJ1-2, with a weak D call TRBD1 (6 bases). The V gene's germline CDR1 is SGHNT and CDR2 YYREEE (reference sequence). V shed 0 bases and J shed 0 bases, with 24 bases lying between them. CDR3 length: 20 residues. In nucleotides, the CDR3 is TGTGCCAGCAGCTTGGGTGTGGTAGGACAGAGGATCACAGCTAACTATGGCTACACCTTC. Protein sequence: CASSLGVVGQRITANYGYTF. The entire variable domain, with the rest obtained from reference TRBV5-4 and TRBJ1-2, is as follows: ETGVTQSPTHLIKTRGQQVTLRCSSQSGHNTVSWYQQALGQGPQFIFQYYREEENGRGNFPPRFSGLQFPNYSSELNVNALELDDSALYLCASSLGVVGQRITANYGYTFGSGTRLTVV.

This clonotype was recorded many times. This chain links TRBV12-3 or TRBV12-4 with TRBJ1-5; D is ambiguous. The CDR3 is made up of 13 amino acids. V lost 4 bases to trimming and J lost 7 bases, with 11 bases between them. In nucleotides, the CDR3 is TGTGCCAGCAGTTCTAACACTGGCCAGCCCCAGCATTTT. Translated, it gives CASSSNTGQPQHF.

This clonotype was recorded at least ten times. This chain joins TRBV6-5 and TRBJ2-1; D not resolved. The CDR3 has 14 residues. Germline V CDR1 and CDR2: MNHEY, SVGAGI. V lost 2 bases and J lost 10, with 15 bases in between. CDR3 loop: CASSYLTRRPEQFF. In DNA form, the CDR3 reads TGTGCCAGCAGTTACCTCACCCGTCGCCCCGAGCAGTTCTTC.

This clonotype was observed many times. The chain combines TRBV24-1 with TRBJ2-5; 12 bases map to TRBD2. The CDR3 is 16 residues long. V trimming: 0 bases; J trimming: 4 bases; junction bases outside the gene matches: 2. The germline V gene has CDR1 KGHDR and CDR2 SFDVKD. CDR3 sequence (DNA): TGTGCCACCAGTGATTTGCCTAGCGGGGGGGGAGAGACCCAGTACTTC. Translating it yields CATSDLPSGGGETQYF.

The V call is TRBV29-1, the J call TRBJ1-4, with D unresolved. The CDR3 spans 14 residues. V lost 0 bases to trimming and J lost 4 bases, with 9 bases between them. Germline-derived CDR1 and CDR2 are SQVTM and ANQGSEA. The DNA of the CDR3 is TGCAGCGTTGAAGATGAGGCACTTAATGAAAAACTGTTTTTT. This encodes CSVEDEALNEKLFF.

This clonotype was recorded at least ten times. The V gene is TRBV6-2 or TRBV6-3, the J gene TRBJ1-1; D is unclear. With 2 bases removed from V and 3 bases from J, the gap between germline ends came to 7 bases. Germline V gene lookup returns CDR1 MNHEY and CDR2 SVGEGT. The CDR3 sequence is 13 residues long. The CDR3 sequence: CASSYGDYTEAFF. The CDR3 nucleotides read TGTGCCAGCAGTTACGGGGATTACACTGAAGCTTTCTTT.

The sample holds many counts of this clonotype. Here the CDR3 reads CASSQDVTDTQYF. DNA for the CDR3: TGCGCCAGCAGCCAAGATGTCACAGATACGCAGTATTTT. V and J are TRBV4-3 and TRBJ2-3, with D unresolved. From germline, CDR1 is LGHNA and CDR2 YSLEER. Trimming took off 0 bases at V and 2 bases at J, with 3 bases between the two ends. The CDR3 length is 13 residues.

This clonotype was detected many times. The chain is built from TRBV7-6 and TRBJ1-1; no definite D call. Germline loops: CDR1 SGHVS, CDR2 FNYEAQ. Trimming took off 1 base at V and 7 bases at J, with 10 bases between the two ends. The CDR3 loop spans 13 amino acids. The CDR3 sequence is CASSLEEGSEAFF. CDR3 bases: TGTGCCAGCAGCTTAGAGGAGGGCAGTGAAGCTTTCTTT.

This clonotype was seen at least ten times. Here the CDR3 DNA reads TGTGCCAGCAGCTTGGCCCCGGATTGGCTTTTAAACACTGAAGCTTTCTTT. Its translation is CASSLAPDWLLNTEAFF. The chain is built from TRBV5-6 and TRBJ1-1; D gene ambiguous. The germline V gene encodes CDR1 SGHDT and CDR2 YYEEEE. The CDR3 consists of 17 residues. The germline V and J ends were trimmed by 0 bases and 2 bases, with 17 bases remaining between them.

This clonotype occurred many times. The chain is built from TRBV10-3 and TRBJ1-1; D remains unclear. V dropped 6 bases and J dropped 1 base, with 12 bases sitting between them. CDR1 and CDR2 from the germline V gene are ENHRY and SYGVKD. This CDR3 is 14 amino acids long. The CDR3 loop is CAIRDPRGNTEAFF. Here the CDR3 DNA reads TGTGCCATCAGGGACCCCCGCGGGAACACTGAAGCTTTCTTT.